The present TCR beta chain was sequenced within a study of blood T cell repertoires in COVID-19. Background on the study: COVID-19 samples from acute and convalescent phases originated in the United States, Italy and Spain.

The germline V gene encodes CDR1 MNHEY and CDR2 SVGAGI. The CDR3 covers 15 residues. V lost 4 bases, J lost 7 bases, and 7 bases stayed unmatched. Per the authors' pipeline: Reference gene primer amplification gave nucleated cell count estimates. Assay: immunoSEQ multiplex PCR; the TCRdb copy retains only in-frame clones and omits some. D and trimming were read from the DNA, whereas the V and J calls and clone size are those reported in that table. The sample contains roughly 250,000 clones, 65% to 85% of which appear only once. The source of this sequence is a man in his fifties with active or convalescent COVID-19. This chain uses TRBV6-5 with TRBJ1-4, with TRBD1 identical over 9 bases. Sequencing was carried out using peripheral blood. The CDR3 DNA sequence: TGTGCCAGCAGTTTAAACAGGGGGCTGAGTGAAAAACTGTTTTTT. Translated, it gives CASSLNRGLSEKLFF.